The present entry profiles one T cell receptor beta chain with its context. Per germline, CDR1 LGHDT and CDR2 YNNKEL (reference sequence). The CDR3 runs to 13 residues. V was clipped by 4 bases and J by 1 base, with 8 bases between them. These data belong to a study of control samples from healthy donors and cancer patients. Profiling relied on immunoSEQ multiplex PCR, and the TCRdb table lists in-frame clones only, not all of them. Of 65,000 to 80,000 clones in the sample, approximately 90% were seen once. The rearrangement links TRBV3-1 (or the pseudogene TRBV3-2) to TRBJ2-7; unclear D gene. The sequence was obtained from a woman between 55 and 75 years old with head and neck cancer. Specimen: PBMCs. The CDR3 DNA sequence: TGTGCCAGCAGCCCGGACGGGTCCTACGAGCAGTACTTC. It translates to CASSPDGSYEQYF.